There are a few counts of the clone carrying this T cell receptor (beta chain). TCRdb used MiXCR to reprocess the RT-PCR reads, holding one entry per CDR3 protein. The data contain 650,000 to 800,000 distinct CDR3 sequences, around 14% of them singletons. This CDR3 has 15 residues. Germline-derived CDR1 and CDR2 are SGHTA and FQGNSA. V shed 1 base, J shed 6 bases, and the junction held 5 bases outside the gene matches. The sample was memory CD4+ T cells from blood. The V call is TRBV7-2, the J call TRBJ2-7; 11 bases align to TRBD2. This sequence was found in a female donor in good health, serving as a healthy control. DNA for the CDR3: TGTGCCAGCAGCTTAGAGTCTAGCGGGGGGCGCGAGCAGTACTTC. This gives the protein CASSLESSGGREQYF.